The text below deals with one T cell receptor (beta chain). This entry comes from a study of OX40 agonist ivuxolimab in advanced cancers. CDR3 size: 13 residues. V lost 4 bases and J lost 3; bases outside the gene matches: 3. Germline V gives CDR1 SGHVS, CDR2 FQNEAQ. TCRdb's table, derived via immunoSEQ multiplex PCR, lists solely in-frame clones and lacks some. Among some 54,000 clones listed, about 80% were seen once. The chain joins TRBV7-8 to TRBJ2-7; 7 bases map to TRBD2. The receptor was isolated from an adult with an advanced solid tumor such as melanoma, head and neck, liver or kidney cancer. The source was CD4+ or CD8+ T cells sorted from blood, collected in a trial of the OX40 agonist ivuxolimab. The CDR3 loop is CASSWGGYYEQYF. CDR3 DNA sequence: TGTGCCAGCAGCTGGGGGGGATACTACGAGCAGTACTTC.